This TCR beta chain derives from a study of T cell repertoires in cytomegalovirus infection. A single record per CDR3 protein comes from TCRdb applying MiXCR to the reads. The sample holds about 180,000 distinct CDR3 sequences, 14% seen once. Germline V CDR1 and CDR2: SGHTA, FQGNSA. This CDR3 comprises 15 residues. Unmatched junction bases numbered 7, after V lost 4 bases and J lost 5 bases. This clonotype was observed many times. The source material was PBMCs. This sequence was found in a human donor in good health (CMV status not recorded). Some clones in this sample may be carry-over from other donors' samples. The chain links TRBV7-2 to TRBJ2-5, with 10 bases matching TRBD1. CDR3 sequence reads: CASSSGTGVFETQYF. DNA of the CDR3: TGTGCCAGCAGCTCCGGGACAGGGGTTTTTGAGACCCAGTACTTC.